This T cell receptor beta chain derives from a study of blood T cells in healthy people across ages. The CDR3 extends over 13 amino acids. Germline V gene lookup returns CDR1 DFQATT and CDR2 SNEGSKA (reference sequence). With 0 bases removed from V and 3 bases from J, the gap between germline ends came to 9 bases. Primed by a sample-barcoded 5' primer and a J-beta primer mix, a second PCR proceeded for roughly 6 to 12 cycles. Each cDNA molecule received a tag from a template-switch adaptor that had 12 random nucleotides. Using its own MiXCR run on the 5' RACE reads, TCRdb lists one record per CDR3 protein. Of 1.5 million to 2 million distinct CDR3 sequences in the sample, over 25% are singletons; the top ten hold more than 6%. This clonotype was seen many times.

The chain couples TRBV20-1 to TRBJ2-7; D may be TRBD2 (5 bases). What was sequenced was blood. The sequence came from a young woman in good health. The chain's CDR3 is CSARDGLFYEQYF. In DNA form, the CDR3 reads TGCAGTGCTAGAGATGGACTGTTCTACGAGCAGTACTTC.